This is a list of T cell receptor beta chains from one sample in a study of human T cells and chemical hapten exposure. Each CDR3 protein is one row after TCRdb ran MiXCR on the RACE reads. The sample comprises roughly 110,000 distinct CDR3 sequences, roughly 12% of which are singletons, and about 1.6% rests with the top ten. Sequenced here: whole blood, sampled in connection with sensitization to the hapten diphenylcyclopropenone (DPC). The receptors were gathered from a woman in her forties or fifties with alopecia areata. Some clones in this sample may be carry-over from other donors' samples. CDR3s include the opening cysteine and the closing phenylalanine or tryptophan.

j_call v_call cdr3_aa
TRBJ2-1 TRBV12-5 CASGLGGSSYNEQFF
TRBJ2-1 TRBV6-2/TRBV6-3 CASSSNEQFF
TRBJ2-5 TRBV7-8 CASISPGRFQETQYF
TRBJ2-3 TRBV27 CASRQEGGTDTQYF
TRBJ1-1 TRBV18 CASSPIETGNTEAFF
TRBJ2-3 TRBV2 CASSEYGRGIADTQYF
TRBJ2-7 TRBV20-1 CSVITSGPPYEQYF
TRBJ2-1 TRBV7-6 CASSLGLARNEQFF
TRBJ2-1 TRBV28 CASSFGGGRGIVQFF
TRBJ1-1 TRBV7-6 CASSLGAESTEAFF
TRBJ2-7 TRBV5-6 CASSFFYEQYF
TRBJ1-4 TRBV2 CASGTASEKLFF
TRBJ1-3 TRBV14 CASSPIDSSGNTIYF
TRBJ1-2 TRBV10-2 CASLRLPKTGESGYTF
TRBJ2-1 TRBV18 CASSPREAYNEQFF
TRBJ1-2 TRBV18 CASSPPWGGAGGYTF
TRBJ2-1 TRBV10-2 CASRSRTGYNEQFF
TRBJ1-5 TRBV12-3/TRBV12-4 CASSLGGEGPNQPQHF
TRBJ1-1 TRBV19 CASSIPSGWGTEAFF
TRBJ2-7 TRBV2 CASSTGAYEQYF
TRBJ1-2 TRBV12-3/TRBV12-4 CASSLMGTGDGYTF
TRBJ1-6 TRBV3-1 CASSQDSRGTSLHF
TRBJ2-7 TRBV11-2 CASSSTTAYEQYF
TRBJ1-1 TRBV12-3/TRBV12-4 CASSRTARDTEAFF
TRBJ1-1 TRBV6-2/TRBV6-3 CASSYSWRNTEAFF
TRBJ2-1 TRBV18 CASYRENEQFF
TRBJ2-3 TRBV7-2 CASHATIDTQYF
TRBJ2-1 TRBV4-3 CASSQDHSGSNEQFF
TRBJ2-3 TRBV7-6 CASSPYPGTSGGGTQYF
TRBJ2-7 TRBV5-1 CASRGTGLEYEQYF
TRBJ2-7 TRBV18 CASSPRTGVPYEQYF
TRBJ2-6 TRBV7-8 CASSLARSSGANVLTF
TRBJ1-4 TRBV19 CASSIVGTGEGLFF
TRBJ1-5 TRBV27 CASSWDRDQPQHF
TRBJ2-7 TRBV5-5 CASSLGIGYEQYF
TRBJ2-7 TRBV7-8 CASSYDRDYEQYF
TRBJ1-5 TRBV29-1 CSAAMGASQPQHF
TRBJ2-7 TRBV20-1 CSALDRENEQYF
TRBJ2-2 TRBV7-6 CASSLGAPGELFF
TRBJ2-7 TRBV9 CASSPPGTGGGEQYF
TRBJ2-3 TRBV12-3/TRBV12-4 CASSTRHGVITDTQYF
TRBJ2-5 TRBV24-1 CATSPHGAGETQYF